Following are 8 T cell receptor beta chains from one sample sequenced in a study of T cell responses to AZD1222 COVID-19 vaccine. Sequencing was performed with immunoSEQ multiplex PCR; in TCRdb, only in-frame clones are kept and a portion is missing. Of 95,000 to 150,000 clones listed, roughly nine tenths were seen once; the top ten hold about 3.1%. This specimen was peripheral blood, taken on day 0 of AZD1222 vaccination. These receptors were obtained from an adult in good health.

This clone was recorded once. The chain combines TRBV5-4 with TRBJ2-3, with 11 bases identical to TRBD2. CDR1 SGHNT and CDR2 YYREEE come from the germline V gene (reference sequence). The V gene end was trimmed by 0 bases and the J gene end by 7 bases; junction bases not matched to a gene: 4. The CDR3 runs to 15 residues. The CDR3 loop reads CASSLAVAGGNTQYF. As DNA, the CDR3 is TGTGCCAGCAGCTTGGCCGTAGCGGGGGGGAATACGCAGTATTTT. Looking up the rest from reference TRBV5-4 and TRBJ2-3 gives the full variable domain: ETGVTQSPTHLIKTRGQQVTLRCSSQSGHNTVSWYQQALGQGPQFIFQYYREEENGRGNFPPRFSGLQFPNYSSELNVNALELDDSALYLCASSLAVAGGNTQYFGPGTRLTVL.

V is TRBV27 and J is TRBJ2-7; TRBD1 matches at 7 bases. After removal of 0 bases from V and 5 bases from J, the junction contained 7 bases not matched to a gene. The length of the CDR3 is 15 residues. CDR1 is MNHEY and CDR2 is SMNVEV in the germline V gene (reference sequence). The CDR3 region has the DNA TGTGCCAGCAGTTTATCTCTGGGACAGATCCACGAGCAGTACTTC. Translating gives CASSLSLGQIHEQYF.

As for this clone: Additional DNA sequences in this sample encode the identical CDR3. The chain has TRBV19 and TRBJ1-5; D unresolved. V lost 3 bases and J lost 4, with 10 bases in between. This CDR3 has 14 amino acids. CDR1 LNHDA and CDR2 SQIVND come from the germline V gene (reference sequence). The CDR3 protein is CASSISGENQPQHF. The DNA for the CDR3 is TGTGCCAGTAGTATTTCAGGAGAAAATCAGCCCCAGCATTTT.

The count of this clone is one. CDR3 in amino acids: CASSPTGDSNQPQHF. In DNA form, the CDR3 reads TGTGCCAGCAGCCCCACAGGGGATAGCAATCAGCCCCAGCATTTT. V is TRBV7-9 and J is TRBJ1-5, with 7 bases that match TRBD1. Germline CDR1 is SEHNR and CDR2 is FQNEAQ (reference sequence). This CDR3 comprises 15 residues. V shed 5 bases and J 0 bases; nucleotides not matched to a gene: 4.

The chain is built from TRBV27 and TRBJ1-6; weak D call: TRBD1 (6 bases). CDR3 length equals 16 residues. V shed 4 bases and J shed 8 bases, with 18 bases lying between them. CDR1 is MNHEY and CDR2 is SMNVEV in the germline V gene (reference sequence). The chain's CDR3 is CASSSIIGGAHSPLHF. DNA for the CDR3: TGTGCCAGCAGTTCTATAATAGGGGGGGCGCATTCACCCCTCCACTTT.

The V gene is TRBV28, the J gene TRBJ2-7, with a possible D match to TRBD1 (6 bases). Germline V gives CDR1 MDHEN, CDR2 SYDVKM. This CDR3 has 12 amino acids. V was trimmed by 6 bases and J by 5 bases, leaving 11 bases between them. The CDR3 here is CASSQGSHEQYF. The CDR3 DNA reads as TGTGCCAGCAGCCAGGGGTCCCACGAGCAGTACTTC.

This clone was recorded once. The V call is TRBV18, the J call TRBJ1-3, with D possibly being TRBD1 (6 bases). From germline, CDR1 is KGHSH and CDR2 LQKENI. Trimming removed 2 bases at V and 0 bases at J, with 17 bases between. The CDR3 totals 18 residues. CDR3 in amino acids: CASSPAWGGPASGNTIYF. The CDR3 DNA is TGTGCCAGCTCACCAGCCTGGGGGGGCCCGGCCTCTGGAAACACCATATATTTT.

The V gene is TRBV7-6, the J gene TRBJ1-3; the D is unclear. Germline loops: CDR1 SGHVS, CDR2 FNYEAQ. The CDR3 covers 15 residues. Deletions cut 1 base from V and 1 base from J, with 8 bases between. Here the CDR3 reads CASSLGQFSGNTIYF. CDR3 DNA sequence: TGTGCCAGCAGCTTAGGTCAGTTTTCTGGAAACACCATATATTTT.